The clone carrying this T cell receptor beta chain is a singleton in its sample. The V and J ends lost 6 bases and 1 base respectively, with 9 bases between them. The CDR3 extends over 13 amino acids. These data come from a study of control samples from healthy donors and cancer patients. The repertoire was sequenced with immunoSEQ multiplex PCR; TCRdb's copy has only in-frame clones and lacks some. The sample includes 65,000 to 95,000 clones, approximately 87% of them seen just once. The sequenced sample consisted of blood. The sequence was collected from a man aged 45-60 years in good health. This rearrangement joins TRBV12-3 or TRBV12-4 to TRBJ1-1; possibly TRBD1 for D (6 bases). DNA of the CDR3: TGTGCCAGCAGCAGGGGTTCGAACACTGAAGCTTTCTTT. Its protein product is CASSRGSNTEAFF.